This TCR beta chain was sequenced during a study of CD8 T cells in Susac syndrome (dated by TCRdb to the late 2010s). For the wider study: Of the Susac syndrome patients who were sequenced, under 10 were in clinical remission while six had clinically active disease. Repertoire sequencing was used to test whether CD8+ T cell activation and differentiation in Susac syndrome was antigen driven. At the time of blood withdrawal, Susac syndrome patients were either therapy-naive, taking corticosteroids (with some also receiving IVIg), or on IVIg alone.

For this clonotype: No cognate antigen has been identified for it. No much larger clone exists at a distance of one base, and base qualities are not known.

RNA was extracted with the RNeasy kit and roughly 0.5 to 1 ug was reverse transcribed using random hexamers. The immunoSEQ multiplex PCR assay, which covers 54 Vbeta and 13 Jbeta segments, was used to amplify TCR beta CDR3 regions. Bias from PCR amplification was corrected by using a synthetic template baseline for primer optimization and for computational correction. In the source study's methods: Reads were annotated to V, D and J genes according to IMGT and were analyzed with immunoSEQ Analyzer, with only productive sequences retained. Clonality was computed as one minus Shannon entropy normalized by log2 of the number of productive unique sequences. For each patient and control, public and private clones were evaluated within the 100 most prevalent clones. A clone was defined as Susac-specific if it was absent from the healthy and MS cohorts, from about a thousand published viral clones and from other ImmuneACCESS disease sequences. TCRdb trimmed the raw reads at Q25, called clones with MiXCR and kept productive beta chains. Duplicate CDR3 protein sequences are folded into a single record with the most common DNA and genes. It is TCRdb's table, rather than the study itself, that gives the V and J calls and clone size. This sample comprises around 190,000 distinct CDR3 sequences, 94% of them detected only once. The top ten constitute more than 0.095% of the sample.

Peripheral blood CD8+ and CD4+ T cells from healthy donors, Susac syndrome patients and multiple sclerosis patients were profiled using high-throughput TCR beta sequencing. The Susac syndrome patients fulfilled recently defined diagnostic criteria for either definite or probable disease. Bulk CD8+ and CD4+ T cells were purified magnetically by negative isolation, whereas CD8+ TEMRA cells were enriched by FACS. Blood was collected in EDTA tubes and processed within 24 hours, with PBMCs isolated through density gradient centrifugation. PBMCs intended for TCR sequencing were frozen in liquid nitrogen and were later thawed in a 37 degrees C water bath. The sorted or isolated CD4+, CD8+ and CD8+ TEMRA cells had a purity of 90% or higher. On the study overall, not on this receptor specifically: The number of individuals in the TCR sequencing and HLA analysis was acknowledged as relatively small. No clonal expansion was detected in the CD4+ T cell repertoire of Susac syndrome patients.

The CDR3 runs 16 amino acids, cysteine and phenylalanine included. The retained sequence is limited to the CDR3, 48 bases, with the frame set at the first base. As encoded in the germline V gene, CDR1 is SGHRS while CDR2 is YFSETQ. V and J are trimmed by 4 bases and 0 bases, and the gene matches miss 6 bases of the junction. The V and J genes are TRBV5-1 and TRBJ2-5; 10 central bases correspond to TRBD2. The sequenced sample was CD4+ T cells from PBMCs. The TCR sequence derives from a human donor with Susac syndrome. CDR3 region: CASSPGLAAYQETQYF. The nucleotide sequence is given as TGCGCCAGCAGCCCCGGACTAGCGGCCTACCAAGAGACCCAGTACTTC.